This T cell receptor beta chain was observed in a study of T cell responses to AZD1222 COVID-19 vaccine. Looking at the study overall: Second doses that came at about 4 or about 12 weeks were put together.

Germline CDR1 is SGHTA and CDR2 is FQGTGA. CDR3 size: 13 residues. V dropped 1 base and J dropped 6 bases, with 8 bases sitting between them. Here immunoSEQ multiplex PCR was the method, and the copy in TCRdb shows in-frame clones only, minus some. Among 57,000 or so clones listed, about 70% were seen once. This receptor was obtained from an adult in good health. The sequenced sample was peripheral blood, obtained on day 0 of AZD1222 vaccination. This chain links TRBV7-3 with TRBJ2-3, with D perhaps matching TRBD1 (5 bases). The CDR3 DNA is TGTGCCAGCAGCTTAAAAGGGGCCGATACGCAGTATTTT. Amino acids: CASSLKGADTQYF. The full variable domain, completed using reference TRBV7-3 and TRBJ2-3, is GAGVSQTPSNKVTEKGKYVELRCDPISGHTALYWYRQSLGQGPEFLIYFQGTGAADDSGLPNDRFFAVRPEGSVSTLKIQRTERGDSAVYLCASSLKGADTQYFGPGTRLTVL.